This T cell receptor beta chain was observed in a study of spatial heterogeneity in lung cancer. The overall study: Detection consistently captured more beta-chain sequences than alpha-chain sequences. Findings of the study overall: Resection saw ubiquitous expanded tumor TCRs appear in blood more than follow-up did.

Time point specified: blood at routine non-recurrence follow-up after resection. Unsorted samples of tumor, nontumor lung or frozen PBMC had their whole RNA sequenced. CDR1 is ENHRY and CDR2 is SYGVKD in the germline V gene. The CDR3 extends over 14 amino acids. V shed 8 bases and J shed 5 bases, with 18 bases lying between them. TCRdb re-derived calls from the 5' RACE reads in MiXCR, one entry per CDR3 protein. The table has under 150,000 distinct CDR3 sequences, approximately 12% seen once. In the case of this clonotype: Its specificity is not known.

Specimen: PBMCs, collected at follow-up. This TCR came from a male donor with early-stage non-small cell lung cancer. The J gene is TRBJ1-2, the V gene TRBV10-3; D perhaps matches TRBD1 (6 bases). The DNA for the CDR3 is TGTGCCATCGATGAACAGGGCGGGGAATATGGCTACACCTTC. This codes for CAIDEQGGEYGYTF.